The T cell receptor beta chain under discussion was sequenced for a study of chemoradiotherapy in HPV16-positive cancers. Sequencing used immunoSEQ multiplex PCR; TCRdb keeps in-frame clones, though not all of them. Here the sample spans 20,000 to 25,000 clones, more than 75% being singletons. Trimming left V 5 bases short and J 6 bases short, with 13 bases between. CDR3 length equals 13 residues. CDR1 is LNHNV and CDR2 is YYDKDF in the germline V gene (reference sequence). The chain recombines TRBV15 with TRBJ1-2, with unresolved D. The receptor was derived from a human donor with HPV-associated anogenital cancer. This material consisted of blood, taken from a patient who underwent chemoradiotherapy. CDR3: CATSLRLGNGYTF. In nucleotides, the CDR3 is TGTGCCACCAGCCTGCGGCTGGGAAATGGCTACACCTTC.